These 32 T cell receptor beta chains were sequenced from one sample in a study of OX40 agonist ivuxolimab in advanced cancers. Sequencing was performed with immunoSEQ multiplex PCR; in TCRdb, only in-frame clones are kept and a portion is missing. The table lists tens of thousands of clones, approximately 86% of them singletons. Sequences were derived from CD4+ or CD8+ T cells sorted from blood, sampled in a trial of the OX40 agonist ivuxolimab. These receptors all come from an adult with an advanced solid tumor such as melanoma, head and neck, liver or kidney cancer.

The V call is TRBV7-7, the J call TRBJ2-3; D may be TRBD1 (6 bases). The CDR3 covers 13 residues. V was trimmed by 5 bases and J by 2 bases, leaving 8 bases between them. The germline V gene has CDR1 SSHAT and CDR2 FNYEAQ (reference sequence). CDR3 coding DNA: TGTGCCAGCAGCCGGACAGTCACAGATACGCAGTATTTT. Its translation is CASSRTVTDTQYF.

The genes are TRBV5-4 and TRBJ2-5; D might be TRBD1 (5 bases). Germline CDR1 SGHNT, CDR2 YYREEE (reference sequence). CDR3 length: 13 amino acids. V was cut by 4 bases and J by 1 base, with 8 bases left in between. In nucleotides, the CDR3 is TGTGCCAGCAGCGAGGACATCCAAGAGACCCAGTACTTC. Residues: CASSEDIQETQYF.

This chain joins TRBV19 and TRBJ2-5; D remains ambiguous. The V end was cut by 5 bases, the J end by 2 bases, with 9 bases between. Germline V gene lookup returns CDR1 LNHDA and CDR2 SQIVND (reference sequence). This CDR3 is 13 amino acids long. The DNA of the CDR3 is TGTGCCAGTAGTGTCGACGGGCAAGAGACCCAGTACTTC. Translated: CASSVDGQETQYF.

On this clone: The identical CDR3 is also encoded by other nucleotide sequences in the sample. J is TRBJ1-4 and V is TRBV9; D perhaps matches TRBD1 (5 bases). In germline, CDR1 is SGDLS, CDR2 YYNGEE. The CDR3 contains 16 residues. V was pared by 0 bases and J by 5 bases, with 14 bases between. The CDR3 nucleotides read TGTGCCAGCAGCGTAGGTGTGGGGACGGGGAATGAAAAACTGTTTTTT. Residues: CASSVGVGTGNEKLFF. Supplemented by reference TRBV9 and TRBJ1-4, the full variable domain reads DSGVTQTPKHLITATGQRVTLRCSPRSGDLSVYWYQQSLDQGLQFLIQYYNGEERAKGNILERFSAQQFPDLHSELNLSSLELGDSALYFCASSVGVGTGNEKLFFGSGTQLSVL.

As for this clone: One end of the junction fails to match germline, which may point to a read error. The chain combines TRBV11-2 with TRBJ2-7; possibly TRBD2 for D (6 bases). Germline CDR1 reads SGHAT; CDR2 reads FQNNGV. The CDR3 is 15 amino acids. In nucleotides, the CDR3 is TGTGCCAGCGGCTTCCCCGGGACTCTCTCCTACGAGCAGTACTTC. Its translation: CASGFPGTLSYEQYF.

The rearrangement links TRBV29-1 to TRBJ2-3; D is uncertain. The CDR3 runs 13 residues. V lost 6 bases, J lost 2 bases, and 12 bases lay in between. Per the germline V gene, CDR1 is SQVTM and CDR2 is ANQGSEA. DNA of the CDR3: TGCAGCGTCCTGTTGCGGTTCACAGATACGCAGTATTTT. Translating it yields CSVLLRFTDTQYF.

The chain employs TRBV5-4 and TRBJ2-1; D is perhaps TRBD2 (6 bases). The CDR3 is made up of 15 amino acids. CDR1 is SGHNT, CDR2 YYREEE, per germline (reference sequence). The ends were cut back, 0 bases at V and 5 bases at J, with 12 bases in the middle. The CDR3 protein is CASSLAGLANNEQFF. The CDR3 bases are TGTGCCAGCAGCTTGGCCGGGCTAGCGAACAATGAGCAGTTCTTC.

The chain couples TRBV5-1 to TRBJ2-7; 12 bases are shared with TRBD2. Germline-derived CDR1 and CDR2 are SGHRS and YFSETQ. After removal of 3 bases from V and 3 bases from J, the junction contained 4 bases not matched to a gene. This CDR3 has 15 amino acids. The CDR3 DNA is TGCGCCAGCAGCTCCGGACTAGCGGGACTCTACGAGCAGTACTTC. Its translation is CASSSGLAGLYEQYF.

The V and J genes are TRBV7-2 and TRBJ2-1, with D perhaps matching TRBD2 (6 bases). The germline V gene has CDR1 SGHTA and CDR2 FQGNSA. There are 16 residues in the CDR3. The V end lost 5 bases, the J end lost 5 bases, and 19 bases lay between the germline ends. CDR3 DNA: TGTGCCAGCAGCCGAATCGGGGGAGTATCGAACAATGAGCAGTTCTTC. Encoded protein: CASSRIGGVSNNEQFF.

The chain couples TRBV9 to TRBJ2-7; unclear D gene. V was trimmed by 1 base and J by 2 bases, leaving 10 bases between them. The CDR3 consists of 14 residues. Germline-derived CDR1 and CDR2 are SGDLS and YYNGEE. CDR3 sequence: CASSVSWATYEQYF. The CDR3 DNA reads TGTGCCAGCAGCGTAAGTTGGGCCACCTACGAGCAGTACTTC.

The genes are TRBV9 and TRBJ1-4; the D is unclear. Looked up from germline, CDR1 is SGDLS and CDR2 is YYNGEE. The CDR3 is 15 residues long. V was trimmed by 4 bases and J by 0 bases, leaving 10 bases between them. CDR3 nucleotides: TGTGCCAGCAGCTCCAGACCAGCAACTAATGAAAAACTGTTTTTT. Its translation: CASSSRPATNEKLFF.

J is TRBJ2-7 and V is TRBV6-6, with TRBD1 matching 7 bases. V lost 6 bases, J lost 2 bases, and 4 bases stayed unmatched. CDR3 length equals 13 residues. Germline CDR1 and CDR2: MNHNY and SVGAGI (reference sequence). The CDR3 bases are TGTGCCAGCAGCATCCAGGGGGCCTACGAGCAGTACTTC. Amino acid sequence: CASSIQGAYEQYF.

The CDR3 bases are TGTGCCAGCAGTTTTATGGGTAGTGAAGACGAGCAGTACTTC. Protein: CASSFMGSEDEQYF. The chain combines TRBV27 with TRBJ2-7; D gene unclear. V gave up 3 bases and J gave up 5 bases, with 14 bases separating them. The CDR3 runs to 14 residues. Germline V gene data show CDR1 as MNHEY and CDR2 as SMNVEV (reference sequence).

The DNA of the CDR3 is TGTGCCAGCTCTACGGGATTCTATGGCTACACCTTC. Translation: CASSTGFYGYTF. The chain combines TRBV6-5 with TRBJ1-2, with D hard to call. Trimming removed 8 bases at V and 4 bases at J, with 11 bases between. This CDR3 is 12 amino acids long. From germline, CDR1 is MNHEY and CDR2 SVGAGI.

The V call is TRBV28, the J call TRBJ2-1; D is ambiguous. V was pared by 6 bases and J by 1 base, with 7 bases between. CDR1 and CDR2 from the germline V gene are MDHEN and SYDVKM. There are 13 residues in the CDR3. As DNA, the CDR3 is TGTGCCAGCAGATCCTCATCCTACAATGAGCAGTTCTTC. Residues: CASRSSSYNEQFF.

V and J are TRBV7-9 and TRBJ1-2, with 7 bases matching TRBD1. After removal of 1 base from V and 4 bases from J, the junction contained 12 bases not matched to a gene. The CDR3 contains 17 residues. CDR1 and CDR2 (germline): SEHNR, FQNEAQ (reference sequence). CDR3 in DNA: TGTGCCAGCAGCTTAGAAGTCGGGACAGCAGTGCCCTATGGCTACACCTTC. It encodes CASSLEVGTAVPYGYTF.

This clone was seen a few times. V usage is TRBV28 and J usage is TRBJ1-5; D unclear. Germline values: CDR1 MDHEN, CDR2 SYDVKM. The V end was cut by 7 bases, the J end by 2 bases, with 9 bases between. The CDR3 is 13 amino acids. CDR3 in DNA: TGTGCCAGCACACGTTTGGGCAATCAGCCCCAGCATTTT. Its translation is CASTRLGNQPQHF.

The V and J genes are TRBV19 and TRBJ2-1, with 12 bases aligning to TRBD2. Germline V CDR1 and CDR2: LNHDA, SQIVND (reference sequence). The CDR3 loop spans 16 amino acids. Losses at the gene ends were 5 bases for V and 4 bases for J; bases not matched to a gene: 6. The CDR3 DNA sequence: TGTGCCAGTAGTCCCGGACTAGCGGGACAATACAATGAGCAGTTCTTC. Protein: CASSPGLAGQYNEQFF.

The genes are TRBV7-4 and TRBJ2-7, with unresolved D. Trimming took off 5 bases at V and 3 bases at J, with 5 bases between the two ends. The CDR3 extends over 11 amino acids. Germline assignment: CDR1 SGHVT and CDR2 SQSDAQ. The CDR3 protein is CASSLYYEQYF. CDR3 DNA: TGTGCCAGCAGCCTCTACTACGAGCAGTACTTC.

This chain connects TRBV28 to TRBJ2-5; no clear D gene. The CDR3 runs 13 residues. Trimming took off 4 bases at V and 7 bases at J, with 13 bases between the two ends. Germline loops: CDR1 MDHEN, CDR2 SYDVKM. The CDR3 loop is CASSSTYPWTQYF. The DNA for the CDR3 is TGTGCCAGCAGTTCAACCTACCCTTGGACCCAGTACTTC.

The CDR3: CASSHQAAHETQYF. The CDR3 nucleotides read TGTGCCAGCAGCCACCAGGCAGCACATGAGACCCAGTACTTC. The rearrangement links TRBV7-9 to TRBJ2-5; D is unclear. Between the trimmed V and J ends, which lost 5 bases and 5 bases, there was a span of 15 bases. The CDR3 length is 14 residues. Germline V lookup: CDR1 SEHNR, CDR2 FQNEAQ (reference sequence).

This clone was detected once. The chain employs TRBV11-1 and TRBJ2-3; D possibly corresponds to TRBD1 (5 bases). The germline V gene has CDR1 SGHAT and CDR2 FQDESV (reference sequence). The CDR3 extends over 14 amino acids. The V end was cut by 3 bases, the J end by 1 base, with 8 bases between. This chain's CDR3 is CASSFSRGTDTQYF. CDR3 in DNA: TGTGCCAGCAGCTTTTCCAGGGGCACAGATACGCAGTATTTT.

The rearrangement links TRBV6-1 to TRBJ2-2; D is possibly TRBD1 (6 bases). The V end was cut by 7 bases, the J end by 1 base, with 13 bases between. This CDR3 contains 15 residues. The germline gives CDR1 MNHNS, CDR2 SASEGT. The CDR3 nucleotides are TGTGCCAGCACCCCGGACAGCTTGAACACCGGGGAGCTGTTTTTT. Translating it yields CASTPDSLNTGELFF.

The CDR3, as DNA: TGTGCCAGCAGCCCAACGGAGCGCGAGCAGTACTTC. It encodes CASSPTEREQYF. The V call is TRBV7-2, the J call TRBJ2-7, with D uncertain. Trimming cost V 5 bases and J 6 bases, with 11 bases left between them. The germline V gene encodes CDR1 SGHTA and CDR2 FQGNSA. This CDR3 spans 12 amino acids.

The chain employs TRBV28 and TRBJ1-3; tentative D call: TRBD1 (6 bases). The germline CDR1 and CDR2 sequences are MDHEN and SYDVKM. The CDR3 is 14 residues long. Trimming shortened V by 1 base and J by 4 bases, and 8 bases separated the two germline ends. CDR3 nucleotide sequence: TGTGCCAGCAGTTTATACAGGGACGGAAACACCATATATTTT. This translates into CASSLYRDGNTIYF.

The rearrangement joins TRBV27 to TRBJ2-3, with D hard to call. Trimming took 3 bases from V and 2 from J, leaving 9 bases between them. From germline, CDR1 is MNHEY and CDR2 SMNVEV (reference sequence). The CDR3 covers 14 residues. The CDR3 DNA sequence: TGTGCCAGCAGTTTCGTGCTTAACACAGATACGCAGTATTTT. Translation: CASSFVLNTDTQYF.

This chain connects TRBV6-5 to TRBJ2-1; tentatively, D is TRBD1 or TRBD2 (5 bases each). The V end lost 2 bases, the J end lost 11 bases, and 7 bases lay between the germline ends. CDR3 length: 11 residues. The V gene's germline CDR1 is MNHEY and CDR2 SVGAGI. Here the CDR3 DNA reads TGTGCCAGCAGTTACCCGGGGCAGCAGTTCTTC. Protein sequence: CASSYPGQQFF.

V usage is TRBV28 and J usage is TRBJ1-5; D gene ambiguous. Trimming took 3 bases from V and 5 from J, leaving 11 bases between them. CDR1 MDHEN and CDR2 SYDVKM come from the germline V gene. This CDR3 spans 14 amino acids. CDR3 in DNA: TGTGCCAGCAGTTTTAACGGCGGCTATCAGCCCCAGCATTTT. The encoded protein is CASSFNGGYQPQHF.

The chain joins TRBV6-5 to TRBJ2-7; TRBD2 might be the D (6 bases). The CDR3 has 13 residues. V was cut by 4 bases and J by 6 bases, with 13 bases left in between. CDR1 and CDR2 from the germline V gene are MNHEY and SVGAGI. The CDR3 loop is CASSSGLIFEQYF. The CDR3, as DNA: TGTGCCAGCAGTTCGGGACTGATCTTCGAGCAGTACTTC.

The V call is TRBV18, the J call TRBJ1-2, with 8 bases aligning to TRBD1. With 4 bases clipped from V and 4 bases from J, the junction kept 5 bases outside the gene matches. The germline gives CDR1 KGHSH, CDR2 LQKENI. The CDR3 contains 14 residues. CDR3 amino acids: CASSQGTGVYGYTF. The CDR3 DNA reads as TGTGCCAGCTCACAAGGGACAGGAGTCTATGGCTACACCTTC.

V is TRBV10-2 and J is TRBJ1-4; D gene unclear. V was trimmed by 1 base and J by 3 bases, leaving 3 bases between them. Germline assignment: CDR1 WSHSY and CDR2 SAAADI. This CDR3 has 13 amino acids. The CDR3 loop is CASSEFANEKLFF. CDR3 nucleotides: TGCGCCAGCAGTGAGTTCGCTAATGAAAAACTGTTTTTT.

The chain recombines TRBV10-2 with TRBJ2-7; 9 nucleotides align to TRBD1. Germline CDR1 is WSHSY and CDR2 is SAAADI. V lost 4 bases and J lost 2; bases outside the gene matches: 6. The CDR3 loop spans 15 amino acids. Written as DNA, the CDR3 is TGCGCCAGCAGTGGGGTGACAGGGGGTCCCTACGAGCAGTACTTC. Amino acids: CASSGVTGGPYEQYF.